A selection of T cell receptor beta chains follows, all from one sample in a study of siplizumab effects on memory and regulatory T cells. The antigens these receptors bind are not known. TCRdb's copy holds only in-frame clones and misses some; the assay was immunoSEQ multiplex PCR. The repertoire holds roughly 10,000 clones, with about 43% as singletons. Material: CFSE-low (dividing) CD4+ T cells sorted from an allogeneic mixed lymphocyte reaction. These TCRs come from a human donor in good health; the cells came from an allogeneic mixed lymphocyte reaction. Each CDR3 is given with its conserved first and last residue. A D gene is named only where the DNA matches it firmly. For some rows the clone size is stated as once, few or many, or as a class when expanded; others skip it.

clone_size: NA; j_call: TRBJ1-6; v_call: TRBV30; d_call: NA; cdr3_nt: TGTGCCTGGAGTGTACGCAGGGGTAATTCACCCCTCCACTTT; cdr3_aa: CAWSVRRGNSPLHF
clone_size: NA; j_call: TRBJ2-1; v_call: TRBV2; d_call: NA; cdr3_nt: TGTGCCAGCAGTGTGCATTGGGAGCAGTTCTTC; cdr3_aa: CASSVHWEQFF
clone_size: NA; j_call: TRBJ1-6; v_call: TRBV28; d_call: NA; cdr3_nt: TGTGCCAGCAGTTTCAGTTATTCACCCCTCCACTTT; cdr3_aa: CASSFSYSPLHF
clone_size: NA; j_call: TRBJ1-1; v_call: TRBV6-5; d_call: NA; cdr3_nt: TGTGCCAGCAGTTACGGTCTCGGCATGAACACTGAAGCTTTCTTT; cdr3_aa: CASSYGLGMNTEAFF
clone_size: NA; j_call: TRBJ2-5; v_call: TRBV18; d_call: NA; cdr3_nt: TGTGCCAGCTCACCGAACGCAGGGGGGGCCGGAGAGACCCAGTACTTC; cdr3_aa: CASSPNAGGAGETQYF
clone_size: NA; j_call: TRBJ1-5; v_call: TRBV6-1; d_call: NA; cdr3_nt: TGTGCCAGCAGTGAAGGAAGGGCGGGGATGGGTCAGCCCCAGCATTTT; cdr3_aa: CASSEGRAGMGQPQHF
clone_size: NA; j_call: TRBJ1-2; v_call: TRBV9; d_call: NA; cdr3_nt: TGTGCCAGCAGCGAACCGGGGTTCTATGGCTACACCTTC; cdr3_aa: CASSEPGFYGYTF
clone_size: few; j_call: TRBJ2-5; v_call: TRBV2; d_call: NA; cdr3_nt: TGTGCCAGCCGTGGGGGCGCGGTGTGGGAGGAGACCCAGTACTTC; cdr3_aa: CASRGGAVWEETQYF
clone_size: few; j_call: TRBJ2-5; v_call: TRBV7-3; d_call: NA; cdr3_nt: TGTGCCAGCAGCATCACAGGGACGGAGACCCAGTACTTC; cdr3_aa: CASSITGTETQYF
clone_size: NA; j_call: TRBJ2-7; v_call: TRBV5-1; d_call: NA; cdr3_nt: TGCGCCAGCAGCTCTGTCCCCGGGACGGAGCAGTACTTC; cdr3_aa: CASSSVPGTEQYF
clone_size: NA; j_call: TRBJ1-3; v_call: TRBV5-1; d_call: NA; cdr3_nt: TGCGCCAGCAGCTTGGAGCCCTTGGGTATTGGAAACACCATATATTTT; cdr3_aa: CASSLEPLGIGNTIYF
clone_size: few; j_call: TRBJ1-4; v_call: TRBV5-1; d_call: NA; cdr3_nt: TGCGCCAGCAGCTTTGCAGGGAGGAGAGAAAAACTGTTTTTT; cdr3_aa: CASSFAGRREKLFF
clone_size: few; j_call: TRBJ2-6; v_call: TRBV2; d_call: NA; cdr3_nt: TGTGCCAGTCGACTAGTCGGTGGGGCCAACGTCCTGACTTTC; cdr3_aa: CASRLVGGANVLTF
clone_size: medium-sized; j_call: TRBJ2-7; v_call: TRBV28; d_call: NA; cdr3_nt: TGTGCCAGCAGTTCGCACGAGACCTACGAGCAGTACTTC; cdr3_aa: CASSSHETYEQYF
clone_size: NA; j_call: TRBJ1-5; v_call: TRBV6-1; d_call: TRBD1; cdr3_nt: TGTGCCAGCAGTGTTGGGACAGAACGTAATCAGCCCCAGCATTTT; cdr3_aa: CASSVGTERNQPQHF
clone_size: NA; j_call: TRBJ1-1; v_call: TRBV20-1; d_call: NA; cdr3_nt: TGCAGTGCTAGTGGGTTGGAAGCTTTCTTT; cdr3_aa: CSASGLEAFF
clone_size: few; j_call: TRBJ2-5; v_call: TRBV11-2; d_call: NA; cdr3_nt: TGTGCCAGCAGCCCGGCCCGGACCAGCGTCGGGACCCAGTACTTC; cdr3_aa: CASSPARTSVGTQYF
clone_size: NA; j_call: TRBJ2-7; v_call: TRBV18; d_call: NA; cdr3_nt: TGTGCCAGCTCAAGTCCGGGGGGCTTTAACGAGCAGTACTTC; cdr3_aa: CASSSPGGFNEQYF
clone_size: few; j_call: TRBJ2-7; v_call: TRBV6-5; d_call: NA; cdr3_nt: TGTGCCAGCAGTAGGGGCAATGTCTACGAGCAGTACTTC; cdr3_aa: CASSRGNVYEQYF
clone_size: NA; j_call: TRBJ2-1; v_call: TRBV10-1; d_call: NA; cdr3_nt: TGCGCCAGCAGTGAGCGTCAGTACAATGAGCAGTTCTTC; cdr3_aa: CASSERQYNEQFF
clone_size: NA; j_call: TRBJ2-1; v_call: TRBV5-4; d_call: TRBD1; cdr3_nt: TGTGCCAGCAGCCTACAGGGGGCCGGGTATGAGCAGTTCTTC; cdr3_aa: CASSLQGAGYEQFF
clone_size: NA; j_call: TRBJ1-6; v_call: TRBV28; d_call: NA; cdr3_nt: TGTGCCAGCACCGTACTGGGACGGCCAGCCCTAAATAATTCACCCCTCCACTTT; cdr3_aa: CASTVLGRPALNNSPLHF
clone_size: NA; j_call: TRBJ2-1; v_call: TRBV5-4; d_call: NA; cdr3_nt: TGTGCCAGCAGCCCCTTGTCCTACAATGAGCAGTTCTTC; cdr3_aa: CASSPLSYNEQFF
clone_size: few; j_call: TRBJ1-1; v_call: TRBV28; d_call: NA; cdr3_nt: TGTGCCAGCAGTTTTGGGGGGAACACTGAAGCTTTCTTT; cdr3_aa: CASSFGGNTEAFF
clone_size: NA; j_call: TRBJ2-7; v_call: TRBV5-1; d_call: TRBD2; cdr3_nt: TGCGCCAGCACTCACTACCTAGCGGGGGGTGAGCAGTACTTC; cdr3_aa: CASTHYLAGGEQYF
clone_size: NA; j_call: TRBJ2-6; v_call: TRBV5-6; d_call: NA; cdr3_nt: TGTGCCAGCAGCTTGGATCTATCTGGGGCCAACGTCCTGACTTTC; cdr3_aa: CASSLDLSGANVLTF
clone_size: few; j_call: TRBJ2-5; v_call: TRBV4-2; d_call: TRBD1; cdr3_nt: TGTGCCAGCAGCCAAGGGATTAAGGGACAGAGTAAAGAGACCCAGTACTTC; cdr3_aa: CASSQGIKGQSKETQYF
clone_size: NA; j_call: TRBJ1-3; v_call: TRBV5-1; d_call: NA; cdr3_nt: TGCGCCAGCAGCTTGCCGGGGATCGGAAACACCATATATTTT; cdr3_aa: CASSLPGIGNTIYF
clone_size: few; j_call: TRBJ2-1; v_call: TRBV5-1; d_call: TRBD2; cdr3_nt: TGCGCCAGCAGCGCTACTAGCGGAACCTACAATGAGCAGTTCTTC; cdr3_aa: CASSATSGTYNEQFF
clone_size: few; j_call: TRBJ1-2; v_call: TRBV29-1; d_call: NA; cdr3_nt: TGCAGCGTTGAATCCATGGGCAGCTATGGCTACACCTTC; cdr3_aa: CSVESMGSYGYTF
clone_size: NA; j_call: TRBJ1-5; v_call: TRBV18; d_call: NA; cdr3_nt: TGTGCCAGCTCAACCGGGCTTCAGCCCCAGCATTTT; cdr3_aa: CASSTGLQPQHF
clone_size: NA; j_call: TRBJ1-1; v_call: TRBV11-2; d_call: NA; cdr3_nt: TGTGCCAGCAGCCAACGGACGGCAAACACTGAAGCTTTCTTT; cdr3_aa: CASSQRTANTEAFF
clone_size: NA; j_call: TRBJ2-3; v_call: TRBV5-5; d_call: NA; cdr3_nt: TGTGCCAGCAGCGGGGGGACGCGGACAGATACGCAGTATTTT; cdr3_aa: CASSGGTRTDTQYF
clone_size: NA; j_call: TRBJ1-5; v_call: TRBV19; d_call: NA; cdr3_nt: TGTGCCAGTAGAGGCCAGGGGAATCAGCCCCAGCATTTT; cdr3_aa: CASRGQGNQPQHF
clone_size: NA; j_call: TRBJ2-7; v_call: TRBV18; d_call: TRBD1; cdr3_nt: TGTGCCAGCTCACTCAGGGGGTACGAGCAGTACTTC; cdr3_aa: CASSLRGYEQYF
clone_size: NA; j_call: TRBJ1-2; v_call: TRBV28; d_call: NA; cdr3_nt: TGTGCCAGCAGTCCCCGCTCATATGGCTACACCTTC; cdr3_aa: CASSPRSYGYTF
clone_size: NA; j_call: TRBJ1-1; v_call: TRBV30; d_call: NA; cdr3_nt: TGTGCCTGGAGTAGAAGGATGAACACTGAAGCTTTCTTT; cdr3_aa: CAWSRRMNTEAFF
clone_size: NA; j_call: TRBJ1-2; v_call: TRBV28; d_call: NA; cdr3_nt: TGTGCCAGCAATTGGCAGGGCTATGGCTACACCTTC; cdr3_aa: CASNWQGYGYTF
clone_size: medium-sized; j_call: TRBJ1-1; v_call: TRBV11-3; d_call: NA; cdr3_nt: TGTGCCAGCAGCTCCGGTGGGAGAGCGTCAGCTTTCTTT; cdr3_aa: CASSSGGRASAFF
clone_size: few; j_call: TRBJ1-3; v_call: TRBV11-2; d_call: NA; cdr3_nt: TGTGCCAGCAGCGCCCCATCAACTTCCCGAAACACCATATATTTT; cdr3_aa: CASSAPSTSRNTIYF
clone_size: few; j_call: TRBJ2-5; v_call: TRBV7-3; d_call: TRBD2; cdr3_nt: TGTGCCAGCAGCGAATCCGGGACTAGCTGGGAGACCCAGTACTTC; cdr3_aa: CASSESGTSWETQYF
clone_size: NA; j_call: TRBJ1-2; v_call: TRBV25-1; d_call: NA; cdr3_nt: TGTGCCAGCAGTTCCAATGGGGGTGCCCGCTTTCCCGTCTATGGCTACACCTTC; cdr3_aa: CASSSNGGARFPVYGYTF
clone_size: NA; j_call: TRBJ1-1; v_call: TRBV7-9; d_call: NA; cdr3_nt: TGTGCCAGCAGCTTAAGCACAGGGTGGACTGAAGCTTTCTTT; cdr3_aa: CASSLSTGWTEAFF
clone_size: few; j_call: TRBJ2-7; v_call: TRBV7-3; d_call: NA; cdr3_nt: TGTGCCAGCAGCTTAATGACAGGTGACCGCTCCTACGAGCAGTACTTC; cdr3_aa: CASSLMTGDRSYEQYF
clone_size: NA; j_call: TRBJ1-1; v_call: TRBV18; d_call: NA; cdr3_nt: TGTGCCAGCTCACCCATGACCATGAACACTGAAGCTTTCTTT; cdr3_aa: CASSPMTMNTEAFF
clone_size: few; j_call: TRBJ1-1; v_call: TRBV7-9; d_call: NA; cdr3_nt: TGTGCCAGCAGCCGAGTGGGCAGGGGCGGTACTGAAGCTTTCTTT; cdr3_aa: CASSRVGRGGTEAFF
clone_size: medium-sized; j_call: TRBJ2-7; v_call: TRBV4-2; d_call: NA; cdr3_nt: TGTGCCAGCAGCCAAGATTCGTCGGGAGCCTACGAGCAGTACTTC; cdr3_aa: CASSQDSSGAYEQYF
clone_size: NA; j_call: TRBJ1-3; v_call: TRBV5-4; d_call: NA; cdr3_nt: TGTGCCAGCAGCTTGGGCAGCTCTGGAAACACCATATATTTT; cdr3_aa: CASSLGSSGNTIYF
clone_size: NA; j_call: TRBJ2-1; v_call: TRBV29-1; d_call: TRBD2; cdr3_nt: TGCAGCGTTGCTAGCGGACTAAACAATGAGCAGTTCTTC; cdr3_aa: CSVASGLNNEQFF
clone_size: few; j_call: TRBJ2-7; v_call: TRBV11-2; d_call: NA; cdr3_nt: TGTGCCAGCAGCCCGACCGGCTACGAGCAGTACTTC; cdr3_aa: CASSPTGYEQYF
clone_size: once; j_call: TRBJ1-5; v_call: TRBV30; d_call: NA; cdr3_nt: TGTGCCTGGAGTGTAGCAGGAGATCAGCCCCAGCATTTT; cdr3_aa: CAWSVAGDQPQHF
clone_size: few; j_call: TRBJ1-1; v_call: TRBV5-6; d_call: NA; cdr3_nt: TGTGCCAGCAGCCTAGCCTTCGGGACTGAAGCTTTCTTT; cdr3_aa: CASSLAFGTEAFF
clone_size: few; j_call: TRBJ2-5; v_call: TRBV9; d_call: NA; cdr3_nt: TGTGCCAGCAGCGTTTCCTTGCGGTACCAAGAGACCCAGTACTTC; cdr3_aa: CASSVSLRYQETQYF
clone_size: NA; j_call: TRBJ2-7; v_call: TRBV28; d_call: NA; cdr3_nt: TGTGCCAGCAGATACCAGGGGCTGGGCGAGCAGTACTTC; cdr3_aa: CASRYQGLGEQYF
clone_size: NA; j_call: TRBJ2-3; v_call: TRBV29-1; d_call: NA; cdr3_nt: TGCAGCGTTCAGGAGGGTACGCAGTATTTT; cdr3_aa: CSVQEGTQYF
clone_size: medium-sized; j_call: TRBJ1-1; v_call: TRBV2; d_call: TRBD1; cdr3_nt: TGTGCCAGCGGCGACAGGGAGAACACTGAAGCTTTCTTT; cdr3_aa: CASGDRENTEAFF